A selection of T cell receptor beta chains follows, all from one sample in a study of TIL therapy for anti-PD-1-resistant metastatic lung cancer. Clones were read by immunoSEQ multiplex PCR, and TCRdb kept only the in-frame ones, dropping some. The table includes more than 90,000 clones, 50% to 70% detected once. The sequencing here drew on tumor tissue, taken at baseline. Receptors originate from a person aged 25 to 80 with non-small cell lung cancer. Both conserved end residues are part of each CDR3. The order of the fields is D gene, J gene, clone size, V gene, CDR3 DNA, CDR3 protein. A D gene is named only where the DNA matches it firmly. Not every row has a clone size; where given, it reads once, few, many or a size class.

>NA|TRBJ1-1|NA|TRBV15
TGTGCCACCAGCAGAGCCAGGGGCACTGAAGCTTTCTTT
CATSRARGTEAFF
>NA|TRBJ1-2|once|TRBV18
TGTGCCAGCTCACCGGCGATCGGGACGGCCTATGGCTACACCTTC
CASSPAIGTAYGYTF
>NA|TRBJ2-1|NA|TRBV5-1
TGCGCCAGCAGCTTGCAAGGGAATGAGCAGTTCTTC
CASSLQGNEQFF
>NA|TRBJ2-3|NA|TRBV2
TGTGCCAGTTCGCGGGACACAGATACGCAGTATTTT
CASSRDTDTQYF
>TRBD1|TRBJ1-1|NA|TRBV7-2
TGTGCCAGCAGCTTAGACCAGGGGGTGGGAGTTGCTTTCTTT
CASSLDQGVGVAFF
>NA|TRBJ2-3|few|TRBV7-9
TGTGCCAGCAGCCGCGGGGGCGGCCGAGATACGCAGTATTTT
CASSRGGGRDTQYF
>TRBD1|TRBJ2-1|NA|TRBV7-9
TGTGCCAGCAGCCGACCGGGACAGGGCTACAATGAGCAGTTCTTC
CASSRPGQGYNEQFF
>NA|TRBJ2-1|few|TRBV7-6
TGTGCCAGCAGCTTATATCCCGGGGGTGAGCAGTTCTTC
CASSLYPGGEQFF
>TRBD2|TRBJ2-3|NA|TRBV2
TGTGCCAGCCTTGTAGCGGGGGGGCAGACAGATACGCAGTATTTT
CASLVAGGQTDTQYF
>NA|TRBJ1-6|once|TRBV6-5
TGTGCCAGCAGTTACTCGGGCAGGACCTATAATTCACCCCTCCACTTT
CASSYSGRTYNSPLHF
>NA|TRBJ1-2|once|TRBV6-5
TGTGCCAGCAGTTACTCACCTGGGACGTATGGCTACACCTTC
CASSYSPGTYGYTF
>TRBD2|TRBJ2-2|NA|TRBV10-3
TGTGCCATCAGTAGCGGACTAGCGGGAGGGTCCGGGGAGCTGTTTTTT
CAISSGLAGGSGELFF
>NA|TRBJ1-2|once|TRBV7-8
TGTGCCAGCAGTCCCAGCGTCAGGGACTACTATGGCTACACCTTC
CASSPSVRDYYGYTF
>NA|TRBJ1-6|NA|TRBV7-6
TGTGCCAGCAGCCCGACCGGGGGGACCGTTTCACCCCTCCACTTT
CASSPTGGTVSPLHF
>NA|TRBJ1-5|NA|TRBV7-8
TGTGCCAGCAGCTTAGGGGGGCATAATCAGCCCCAGCATTTT
CASSLGGHNQPQHF
>TRBD1|TRBJ2-1|NA|TRBV6-4
TGTGCCAGCAGTGACTCGACAGGGGGCTACAATGAGCAGTTCTTC
CASSDSTGGYNEQFF
>NA|TRBJ2-2|many|TRBV5-8
TGTGCCAGCAGCTTAAAATACACCGGGGAGCTGTTTTTT
CASSLKYTGELFF
>NA|TRBJ2-3|NA|TRBV24-1
TGTGCCACCAGTGATTTCTCAGGGGTGACTAGCTTACATTTT
CATSDFSGVTSLHF
>NA|TRBJ2-3|NA|TRBV12-3/TRBV12-4
TGTGCCAGCAGTACTAACACAGATACGCAGTATTTT
CASSTNTDTQYF
>NA|TRBJ1-5|NA|TRBV18
TGTGCCAGCTCACCAGGGACGGACAATCAGCCCCAGCATTTT
CASSPGTDNQPQHF
>NA|TRBJ2-4|NA|TRBV7-8
TGTGCCAGCAGCTTAAATCTTTTTGGAGAAACACTAGCCAAAAACATTCAGTACTTC
CASSLNLFGETLAKNIQYF
>NA|TRBJ1-2|NA|TRBV7-8
TGTGCCAGCAGCTTCACCCGGGAATATGGCTACACCTTC
CASSFTREYGYTF
>TRBD1|TRBJ2-3|NA|TRBV18
TGTGCCAGCTCGCGACAGGGGGTCGGCACAGATACGCAGTATTTT
CASSRQGVGTDTQYF
>NA|TRBJ2-2|few|TRBV2
TGTGCCAGCTTGGCCCTCAGGGACTTGAACACCGGGGAGCTGTTTTTT
CASLALRDLNTGELFF
>TRBD2|TRBJ2-1|NA|TRBV6-2/TRBV6-3
TGTGCCAGCAGCTCGGGACTAGCGGGGTACAATGAGCAGTTCTTC
CASSSGLAGYNEQFF
>TRBD2|TRBJ2-1|few|TRBV4-1
TGCGCCAGCAGCCAAGAGACTAGCGGGAGGGGTAATGAGCAGTTCTTC
CASSQETSGRGNEQFF
>NA|TRBJ1-2|few|TRBV3-1/TRBV3-2
TGTGCCAGCAGCCGAAAAGGAGGAGATGGCTATGGCTACACCTTC
CASSRKGGDGYGYTF
>NA|TRBJ2-7|NA|TRBV5-4
TGTGCCAGCAGCCAGGGTAACTCCTACGAGCAGTACTTC
CASSQGNSYEQYF
>NA|TRBJ1-1|NA|TRBV4-1
TGCGCCAGCAGCCAAGGAACCGTGACTGAAGCTTTCTTT
CASSQGTVTEAFF
>NA|TRBJ1-5|once|TRBV30
TGTGCCTGGAGCCCAGGAGGCGACCAGCCCCAGCATTTT
CAWSPGGDQPQHF
>TRBD1|TRBJ2-3|NA|TRBV6-2/TRBV6-3
TGTGCCAGCAGTTACTCCGGAGGCAGGGGGCGGCTCACAGATACGCAGTATTTT
CASSYSGGRGRLTDTQYF
>NA|TRBJ2-5|few|TRBV27
TGTGCCAGCAGTCGAAGCACTGCCGGATGGGAGACCCAGTACTTC
CASSRSTAGWETQYF
>NA|TRBJ2-2|NA|TRBV30
TGTGCCTACCAGGGACGGGCGACCGGGGAGCTGTTTTTT
CAYQGRATGELFF
>TRBD2|TRBJ2-7|NA|TRBV11-3
TGTGCCAGCAGCGCACAGCTAGCGGGAGGCGAGCAGTACTTC
CASSAQLAGGEQYF
>NA|TRBJ1-1|NA|TRBV28
TGTGCCAGCAACTGGTCGGGGTTCGGTACTGAAGCTTTCTTT
CASNWSGFGTEAFF
>NA|TRBJ1-2|NA|TRBV6-1
TGTGCCAGCAGAGAAGGTCAGGCTTGGGGCTACACCTTC
CASREGQAWGYTF
>NA|TRBJ2-1|NA|TRBV24-1
TGTGCCACCAGTGATGCGATTAGCTCCTACAATGAGCAGTTCTTC
CATSDAISSYNEQFF
>NA|TRBJ2-7|NA|TRBV4-3
TGCGCCAGCAGCCCCAGGAGGGACTTGGGGACCTACGAGCAGTACTTC
CASSPRRDLGTYEQYF
>NA|TRBJ2-5|NA|TRBV19
TGTGCCAGTACCCGGGGCGATCAAGAGACCCAGTACTTC
CASTRGDQETQYF
>TRBD1|TRBJ1-4|NA|TRBV30
TGTGCCTGGAGTGGACAGGGGAATGAAAAACTGTTTTTT
CAWSGQGNEKLFF
>TRBD2|TRBJ2-5|NA|TRBV11-2
TGTGCCAGCAGCATTGGGACTAGCGGGGGGTACCAAGAGACCCAGTACTTC
CASSIGTSGGYQETQYF
>TRBD1|TRBJ2-1|NA|TRBV12-3/TRBV12-4
TGTGCCAGCAGTACCGGACAGGGACCGCAGTTCTTC
CASSTGQGPQFF
>NA|TRBJ2-7|few|TRBV6-2/TRBV6-3
TGTGCCAGCAGTTTCCTTAGCGAGCAGTACTTC
CASSFLSEQYF
>TRBD2|TRBJ2-1|NA|TRBV30
TGTGCCTGGACTGGGACTAGCGGGAGGGGCAATGAGCAGTTCTTC
CAWTGTSGRGNEQFF
>NA|TRBJ1-3|NA|TRBV6-6
TGTGCCAGCAGCCCGGGAGGGGGGATGGGTAACACCATATATTTT
CASSPGGGMGNTIYF
>TRBD1|TRBJ2-7|NA|TRBV27
TGTGCCAGCAGGGGGACAGGGGGGTACGAGCAGTACTTC
CASRGTGGYEQYF
>TRBD2|TRBJ2-1|NA|TRBV25-1
TGTGCCAGCAGTGAATCAGGGAGGGGAGGTACCTACAATGAGCAGTTCTTC
CASSESGRGGTYNEQFF
>NA|TRBJ2-1|NA|TRBV19
TGTGCCAGTAGTATAGATCGAGGGGTTAGCCGGAATGAGCAGTTCTTC
CASSIDRGVSRNEQFF
>NA|TRBJ2-3|NA|TRBV27
TGTGCCAGCAGTTACCATCAATCAGATACGCAGTATTTT
CASSYHQSDTQYF
>NA|TRBJ2-4|NA|TRBV5-4
TGTGCCAGCAGCCTCCCTACTAGCTCGAACATTCAGTACTTC
CASSLPTSSNIQYF
>NA|TRBJ1-5|NA|TRBV4-1
TGCGCCAGCAGCCAAGCTGGCGGGGACCAGCCCCAGCATTTT
CASSQAGGDQPQHF
>NA|TRBJ2-2|NA|TRBV3-1/TRBV3-2
TGTGCCAGCAGCCAAGCTTCCGGGGCCGGGGAGCTGTTTTTT
CASSQASGAGELFF
>TRBD1|TRBJ2-2|few|TRBV24-1
TGTGCCACCAGTCGAATGGGGGACAGTAGGACCGGGGAGCTGTTTTTT
CATSRMGDSRTGELFF
>TRBD2|TRBJ2-1|NA|TRBV15
TGTGCCACCAGCAGACCTCCCCGGACTAGCGGCTACAATGAGCAGTTCTTC
CATSRPPRTSGYNEQFF
>NA|TRBJ2-1|NA|TRBV7-6
TGTGCCAGCAGCTTAGTGTCAACCGCCGACAATGAGCAGTTCTTC
CASSLVSTADNEQFF
>NA|TRBJ2-1|NA|TRBV6-5
TGTGCCAGCCTGACCCGAGGCTCCTACAATGAGCAGTTCTTC
CASLTRGSYNEQFF
>NA|TRBJ2-6|NA|TRBV7-8
TGTGCCAGCAGCCGAGAGTTCTCTGGGGCCAACGTCCTGACTTTC
CASSREFSGANVLTF
>NA|TRBJ1-2|few|TRBV28
TGTGCCAGCAGTTTAATGCAGGGACGCTATGGCTACACCTTC
CASSLMQGRYGYTF
>NA|TRBJ1-1|NA|TRBV11-2
TGTGCCAGCAGCCCCAAACTCGTGAACACTGAAGCTTTCTTT
CASSPKLVNTEAFF
>NA|TRBJ2-1|NA|TRBV20-1
TGCAGTATGAAGGGGGATGAGCAGTTCTTC
CSMKGDEQFF